This T cell receptor (beta chain) was recovered during a study of OX40 agonist ivuxolimab in advanced cancers. Turning to the study itself: A male proportion of 82.7% was recorded, with mean age approximately 57 years and range roughly 20 to 90. Three patients had partial responses: one hepatocellular carcinoma, two cutaneous melanoma. Study-wide points: At doses 0.1 to 3.0 mg/kg, CD4+ and CD8+ clones expanded. In general, CD8+ T cells held more expanded clones than CD4+ did, on average.

Of note for this clone: Its target is not known.

The CDR3 spans 16 residues. Germline assignment: CDR1 MNHEY and CDR2 SVGAGI. Trimming at V came to 0 bases and at J to 3 bases, leaving 0 bases not matched to a gene. The protocol was immunoSEQ multiplex PCR, while the TCRdb copy is restricted to in-frame clones and leaves out a portion. The table includes more than 45,000 clones, 85% to 95% detected once. Sequencing was performed on CD4+ or CD8+ T cells sorted from blood, taken in a trial of the OX40 agonist ivuxolimab. The TCR originated in an adult with an advanced solid tumor such as melanoma, head and neck, liver or kidney cancer. V usage is TRBV6-5 and J usage is TRBJ2-1; 12 nucleotides line up with TRBD2. The CDR3: CASSYSTSGGYNEQFF. CDR3 in DNA: TGTGCCAGCAGTTACTCGACTAGCGGGGGCTACAATGAGCAGTTCTTC.